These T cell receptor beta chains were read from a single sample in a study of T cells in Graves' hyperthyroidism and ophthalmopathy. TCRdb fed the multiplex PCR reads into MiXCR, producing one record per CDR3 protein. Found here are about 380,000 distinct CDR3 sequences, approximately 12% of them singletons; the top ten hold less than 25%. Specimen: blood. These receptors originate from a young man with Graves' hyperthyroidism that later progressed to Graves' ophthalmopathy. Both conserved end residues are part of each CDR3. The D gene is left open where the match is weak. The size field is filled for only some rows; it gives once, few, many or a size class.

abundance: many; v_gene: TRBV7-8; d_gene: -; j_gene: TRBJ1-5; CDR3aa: CASSYRSREDQPQHF; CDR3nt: TGTGCCAGCAGCTACCGGAGCAGGGAGGATCAGCCCCAGCATTTT
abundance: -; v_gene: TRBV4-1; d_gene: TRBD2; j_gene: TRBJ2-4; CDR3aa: CASSQENGGAKNIQYF; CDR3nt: TGCGCCAGCAGCCAAGAAAACGGGGGGGCCAAAAACATTCAGTACTTC
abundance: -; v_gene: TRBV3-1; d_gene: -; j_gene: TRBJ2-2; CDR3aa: CASSQVTNTGELFF; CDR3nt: TGTGCCAGCAGCCAAGTCACAAACACCGGGGAGCTGTTTTTT
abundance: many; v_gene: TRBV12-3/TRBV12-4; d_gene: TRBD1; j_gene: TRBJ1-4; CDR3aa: CASSPRRTGRLVATNEKLFF; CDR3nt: TGTGCCAGCAGCCCCCGACGGACAGGGCGGCTAGTTGCAACTAATGAAAAACTGTTTTTT
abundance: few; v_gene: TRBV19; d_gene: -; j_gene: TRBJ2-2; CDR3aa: CASSGWIANTGELFF; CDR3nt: TGTGCCAGTAGTGGATGGATAGCGAACACCGGGGAGCTGTTTTTT
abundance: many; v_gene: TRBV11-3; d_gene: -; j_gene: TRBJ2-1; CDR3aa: CASSLAPFPRPDEQFF; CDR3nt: TGTGCCAGCAGCTTAGCCCCCTTTCCTCGACCGGATGAGCAGTTCTTC
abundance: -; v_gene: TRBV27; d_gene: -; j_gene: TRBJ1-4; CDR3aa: CASRTDSNEELFF; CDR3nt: TGTGCCAGCAGGACAGACTCTAATGAAGAACTGTTTTTT
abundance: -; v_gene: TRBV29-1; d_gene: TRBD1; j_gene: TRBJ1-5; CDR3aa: CSAGTGGNQPQHF; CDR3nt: TGCAGCGCTGGGACAGGAGGTAATCAGCCCCAGCATTTT
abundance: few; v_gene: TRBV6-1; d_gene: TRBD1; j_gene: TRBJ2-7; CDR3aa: CASKMDRGGEQYF; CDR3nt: TGTGCCAGCAAAATGGACAGGGGAGGCGAGCAGTACTTC
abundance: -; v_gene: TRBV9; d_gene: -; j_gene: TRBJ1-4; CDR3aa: CASRERDGGNEKLFF; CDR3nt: TGTGCCAGCAGAGAGCGGGACGGCGGGAATGAAAAACTGTTTTTT
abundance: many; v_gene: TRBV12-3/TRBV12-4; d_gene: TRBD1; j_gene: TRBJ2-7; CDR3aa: CASSRTGGDEQYF; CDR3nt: TGTGCCAGCAGTCGGACAGGGGGAGACGAGCAGTACTTC
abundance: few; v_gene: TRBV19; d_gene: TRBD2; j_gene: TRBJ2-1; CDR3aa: CASWTSGDHNEQFF; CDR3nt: TGTGCCAGTTGGACTAGCGGGGACCACAATGAGCAGTTCTTC
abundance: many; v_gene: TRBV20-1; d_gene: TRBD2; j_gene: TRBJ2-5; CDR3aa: CSAPPSGEETQYF; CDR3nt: TGCAGTGCGCCACCCAGCGGGGAAGAGACCCAGTACTTC
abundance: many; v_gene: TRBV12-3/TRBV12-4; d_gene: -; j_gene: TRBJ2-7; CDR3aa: CASSPRPVSYEQYF; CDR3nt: TGTGCCAGCAGTCCCCGGCCTGTCTCCTACGAGCAGTACTTC
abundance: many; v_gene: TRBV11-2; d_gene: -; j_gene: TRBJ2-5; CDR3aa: CASSLDVGPETQYF; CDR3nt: TGTGCCAGCAGCTTAGATGTGGGGCCGGAGACCCAGTACTTC
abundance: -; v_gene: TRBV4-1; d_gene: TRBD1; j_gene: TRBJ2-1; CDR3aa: CASMGQGYNEQFF; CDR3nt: TGCGCCAGCATGGGACAGGGCTACAATGAGCAGTTCTTC
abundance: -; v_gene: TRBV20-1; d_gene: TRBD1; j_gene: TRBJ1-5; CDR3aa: CSAREPRGQRQPQHF; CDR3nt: TGCAGTGCTAGAGAGCCCAGGGGGCAGAGACAGCCCCAGCATTTT
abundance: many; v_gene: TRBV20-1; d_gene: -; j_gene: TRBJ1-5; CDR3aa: CSARDRTQPQHF; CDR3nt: TGCAGTGCTAGAGATCGTACTCAGCCCCAGCATTTT
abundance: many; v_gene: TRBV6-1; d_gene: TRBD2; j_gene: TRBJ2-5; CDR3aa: CASTLRGTSGGSETQYF; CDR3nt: TGTGCCAGCACCCTCCGGGGTACTAGCGGGGGGTCAGAGACCCAGTACTTC
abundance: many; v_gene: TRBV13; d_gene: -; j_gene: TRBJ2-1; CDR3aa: CASSPQGRGYEQFF; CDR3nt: TGTGCCAGCAGCCCACAGGGTCGGGGATATGAGCAGTTCTTC
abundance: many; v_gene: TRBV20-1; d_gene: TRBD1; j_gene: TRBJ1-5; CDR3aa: CSARRDRNQPQHF; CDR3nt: TGCAGTGCTAGGAGGGACAGGAATCAGCCCCAGCATTTT
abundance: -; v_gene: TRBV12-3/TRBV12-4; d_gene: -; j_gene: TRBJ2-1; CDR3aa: CASSLWGSAYNEQFF; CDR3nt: TGTGCCAGCAGTTTGTGGGGCTCCGCCTACAATGAGCAGTTCTTC
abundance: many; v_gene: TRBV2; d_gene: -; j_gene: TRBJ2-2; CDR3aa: CASRYGGELFF; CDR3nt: TGTGCCAGCAGATACGGCGGGGAGCTGTTTTTT
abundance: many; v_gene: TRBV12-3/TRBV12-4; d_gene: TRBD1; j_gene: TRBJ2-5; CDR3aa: CASSKDRAQETQYF; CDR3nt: TGTGCCAGCAGCAAAGACAGGGCCCAAGAGACCCAGTACTTC
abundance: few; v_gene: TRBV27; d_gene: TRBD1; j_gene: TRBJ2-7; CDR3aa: CASSRQGIVHEQYF; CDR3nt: TGTGCCAGCAGTAGACAGGGTATCGTCCACGAGCAGTACTTC
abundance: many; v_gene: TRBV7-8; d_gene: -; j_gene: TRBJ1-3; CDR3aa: CASSRQPYSGNTIYF; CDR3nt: TGTGCCAGCAGCCGACAGCCCTACTCTGGAAACACCATATATTTT
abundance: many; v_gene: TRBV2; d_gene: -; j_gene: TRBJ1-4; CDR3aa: CAIGTGSGAEKLFF; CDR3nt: TGTGCCATCGGGACTGGCAGCGGGGCTGAAAAACTGTTTTTT
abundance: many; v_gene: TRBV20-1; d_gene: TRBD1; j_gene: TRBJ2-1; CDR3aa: CSANRGGTSYNEQFF; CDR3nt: TGCAGTGCCAATAGAGGGGGCACCTCCTACAATGAGCAGTTCTTC
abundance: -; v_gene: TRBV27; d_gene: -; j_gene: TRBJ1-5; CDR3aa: CASSWRYSNQPQHF; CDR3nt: TGTGCCAGCAGCTGGAGGTATAGCAATCAGCCCCAGCATTTT
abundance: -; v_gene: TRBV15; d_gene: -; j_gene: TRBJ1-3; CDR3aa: CATSRGWVSSGNTIYF; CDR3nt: TGTGCCACCAGCAGGGGCTGGGTCTCCTCTGGAAACACCATATATTTT
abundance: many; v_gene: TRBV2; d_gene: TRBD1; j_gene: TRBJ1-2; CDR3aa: CASNPGQGRGYGYTF; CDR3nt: TGTGCCAGCAACCCGGGACAGGGAAGAGGCTATGGCTACACCTTC
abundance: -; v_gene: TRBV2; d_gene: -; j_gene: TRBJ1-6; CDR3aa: CASSELAGLNSPLHF; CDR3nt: TGTGCCAGCAGTGAATTGGCAGGGCTAAATTCACCCCTCCACTTT
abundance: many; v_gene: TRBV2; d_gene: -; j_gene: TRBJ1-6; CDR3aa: CASTVGPNSPLHF; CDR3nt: TGTGCCAGCACTGTGGGCCCGAATTCACCCCTCCACTTT
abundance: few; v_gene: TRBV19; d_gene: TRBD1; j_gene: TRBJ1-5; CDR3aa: CASSLRGQSHNQPQHF; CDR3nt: TGTGCCAGTAGCCTACGGGGACAGAGCCACAATCAGCCCCAGCATTTT
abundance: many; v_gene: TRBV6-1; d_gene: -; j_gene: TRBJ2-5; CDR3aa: CASSDMGLPAETQYF; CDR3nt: TGTGCCAGCAGTGATATGGGACTCCCCGCGGAGACCCAGTACTTC
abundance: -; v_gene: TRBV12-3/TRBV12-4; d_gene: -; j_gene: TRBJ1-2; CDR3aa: CASSPPKYGYTF; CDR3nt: TGTGCCAGCAGTCCCCCAAAATATGGCTACACCTTC
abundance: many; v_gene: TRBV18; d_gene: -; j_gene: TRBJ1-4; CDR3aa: CASSPRSGFGEKLFF; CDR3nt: TGTGCCAGCTCACCAAGATCAGGGTTTGGTGAAAAACTGTTTTTT
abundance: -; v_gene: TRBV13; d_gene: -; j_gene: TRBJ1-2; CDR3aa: CASSPSGHLNYGYTF; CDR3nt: TGTGCCAGCAGTCCGAGCGGGCACCTTAACTATGGCTACACCTTC
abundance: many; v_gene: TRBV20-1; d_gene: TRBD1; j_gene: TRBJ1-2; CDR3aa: CSARDPGTGSGYTF; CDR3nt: TGCAGTGCTAGAGATCCCGGGACAGGGAGCGGCTACACCTTC
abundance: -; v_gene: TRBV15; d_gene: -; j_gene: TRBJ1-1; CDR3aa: CATSDTEAFF; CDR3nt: TGTGCCACCAGCGACACTGAAGCTTTCTTT
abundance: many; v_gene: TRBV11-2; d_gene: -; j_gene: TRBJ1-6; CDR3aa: CASSFGASPLHF; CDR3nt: TGTGCCAGCAGCTTCGGGGCATCACCCCTCCACTTT
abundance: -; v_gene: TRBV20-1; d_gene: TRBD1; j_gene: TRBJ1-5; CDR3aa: CSAVRRDRGTSNQPQHF; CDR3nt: TGCAGTGCGGTACGACGGGACAGGGGTACTAGCAATCAGCCCCAGCATTTT
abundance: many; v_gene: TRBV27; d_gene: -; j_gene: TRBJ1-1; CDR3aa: CASGIIIGTSTEAFF; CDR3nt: TGTGCCAGTGGAATCATAATTGGGACCTCTACTGAAGCTTTCTTT
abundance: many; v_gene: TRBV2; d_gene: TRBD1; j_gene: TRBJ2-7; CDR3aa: CASSEGQVFAEQYF; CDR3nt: TGTGCCAGCAGTGAGGGACAGGTGTTTGCCGAGCAGTACTTC